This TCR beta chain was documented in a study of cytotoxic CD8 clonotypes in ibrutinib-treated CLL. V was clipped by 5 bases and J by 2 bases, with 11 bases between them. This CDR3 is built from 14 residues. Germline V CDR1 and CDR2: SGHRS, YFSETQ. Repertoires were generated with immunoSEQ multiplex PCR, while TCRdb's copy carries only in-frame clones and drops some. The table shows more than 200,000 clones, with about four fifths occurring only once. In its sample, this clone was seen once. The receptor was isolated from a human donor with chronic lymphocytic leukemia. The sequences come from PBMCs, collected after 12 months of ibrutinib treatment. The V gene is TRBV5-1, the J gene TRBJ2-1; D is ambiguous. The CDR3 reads CASSLASAYNEQFF. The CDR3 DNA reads TGCGCCAGCAGTCTCGCGTCTGCCTACAATGAGCAGTTCTTC. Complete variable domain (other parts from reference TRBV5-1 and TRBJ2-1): KAGVTQTPRYLIKTRGQQVTLSCSPISGHRSVSWYQQTPGQGLQFLFEYFSETQRNKGNFPGRFSGRQFSNSRSEMNVSTLELGDSALYLCASSLASAYNEQFFGPGTRLTVL.